The 27 T cell receptor beta chains below come from one sample, sequenced in a study of blood T cell repertoires in COVID-19. Some clones are missing from TCRdb's copy, which holds only in-frame ones; the method was immunoSEQ multiplex PCR. The sample includes 220,000 or so clones, around 86% seen only once; the top ten take approximately 7.6%. What was sequenced was peripheral blood. These receptors all stem from a woman of 80 years or more with COVID-19, enrolled during active disease.

This chain joins TRBV2 and TRBJ2-1, with D possibly TRBD1 on 5 matching bases. Germline V CDR1 and CDR2: SNHLY, FYNNEI. The CDR3 is made up of 14 amino acids. The V and J ends lost 8 bases and 7 bases respectively, with 18 bases between them. CDR3 sequence: CASQQAMSSNEQFF. The CDR3 region has the DNA TGTGCCAGCCAACAGGCCATGTCGAGTAATGAGCAGTTCTTC. The variable domain in full, completed from reference TRBV2 and TRBJ2-1, reads EPEVTQTPSHQVTQMGQEVILRCVPISNHLYFYWYRQILGQKVEFLVSFYNNEISEKSEIFDDQFSVERPDGSNFTLKIRSTKLEDSAMYFCASQQAMSSNEQFFGPGTRLTVL.

The chain has TRBV5-1 and TRBJ1-2; possibly TRBD1 for D (5 bases). Germline V gene lookup returns CDR1 SGHRS and CDR2 YFSETQ. The V and J ends lost 4 bases and 8 bases respectively, with 18 bases between them. CDR3 length equals 14 residues. CDR3 coding DNA: TGCGCCAGCAGCGTAGGACTCCCTCGGGGGGGCTACACCTTC. Protein: CASSVGLPRGGYTF.

The V gene is TRBV7-8, the J gene TRBJ1-5; no clear D. Trimming removed 3 bases from V and 4 bases from J, with 13 bases in between. The CDR3 contains 15 residues. CDR1 is SGHVS and CDR2 is FQNEAQ in the germline V gene. CDR3 sequence reads: CASSFNAIANQPQHF. CDR3 nucleotides: TGTGCCAGCAGCTTTAATGCCATAGCAAATCAGCCCCAGCATTTT.

This chain links TRBV28 with TRBJ1-6; D unresolved. Between the trimmed V and J ends, which lost 6 bases and 9 bases, there was a span of 15 bases. This CDR3 has 14 residues. The germline V gene has CDR1 MDHEN and CDR2 SYDVKM. Here the CDR3 DNA reads TGTGCCAGCAGCCCGACTCCAAGGAGTTCACCCCTCCACTTT. Translation gives CASSPTPRSSPLHF. Together with reference TRBV28 and TRBJ1-6, the CDR3 gives the full variable domain: DVKVTQSSRYLVKRTGEKVFLECVQDMDHENMFWYRQDPGLGLRLIYFSYDVKMKEKGDIPEGYSVSREKKERFSLILESASTNQTSMYLCASSPTPRSSPLHFGNGTRLTVT.

This clone has more than one count but fewer than ten. The chain links TRBV24-1 to TRBJ2-3; possibly TRBD1 for D (6 bases). Germline V gene lookup returns CDR1 KGHDR and CDR2 SFDVKD. Trimming shortened V by 4 bases and J by 0 bases, and 13 bases separated the two germline ends. The CDR3 has 16 residues. The CDR3 spells CATSDPGTNSTDTQYF. The CDR3 region has the DNA TGTGCCACCAGTGACCCCGGGACAAATAGCACAGATACGCAGTATTTT.

The V and J genes are TRBV6-6 and TRBJ1-6, with D uncertain. This CDR3 is 12 amino acids long. V shed 8 bases and J shed 5 bases, with 7 bases lying between them. Germline V gives CDR1 MNHNY, CDR2 SVGAGI (reference sequence). CDR3 DNA: TGTGCCAGCGCGGAGAATAATTCACCCCTCCACTTT. Translation: CASAENNSPLHF.

This clone was counted a few times. The V call is TRBV6-6, the J call TRBJ2-7, with D unresolved. Germline-derived CDR1 and CDR2 are MNHNY and SVGAGI (reference sequence). V lost 4 bases to trimming and J lost 3 bases, with 13 bases between them. There are 14 residues in the CDR3. Written as DNA, the CDR3 is TGTGCCAGCAGTTTGCTCCTTGCGGTCTACGAGCAGTACTTC. It is translated as CASSLLLAVYEQYF.

The chain carries TRBV7-9 and TRBJ1-5, with 10 bases aligning to TRBD1. The V segment lost 2 bases and the J segment 2 bases; nucleotides outside the gene matches: 12. Germline CDR1 and CDR2: SEHNR and FQNEAQ (reference sequence). CDR3 length equals 19 residues. The CDR3 bases are TGTGCCAGCAGCTTATCCGACAGGGGGCTTGACTTGGGCAATCAGCCCCAGCATTTT. This gives the protein CASSLSDRGLDLGNQPQHF. Full variable domain (remainder filled in from reference TRBV7-9 and TRBJ1-5): DTGVSQNPRHKITKRGQNVTFRCDPISEHNRLYWYRQTLGQGPEFLTYFQNEAQLEKSRLLSDRFSAERPKGSFSTLEIQRTEQGDSAMYLCASSLSDRGLDLGNQPQHFGDGTRLSIL.

This clone was found a few times. The chain combines TRBV7-9 with TRBJ2-1; D perhaps matches TRBD2 (5 bases). The V gene's germline CDR1 is SEHNR and CDR2 FQNEAQ (reference sequence). Trimming left V 3 bases short and J 5 bases short, with 14 bases between. The CDR3 runs to 15 residues. The CDR3 nucleotides are TGTGCCAGCAGCTTTGCCCCCCGGGATCACAATGAGCAGTTCTTC. Translated, it gives CASSFAPRDHNEQFF.

The chain couples TRBV28 to TRBJ2-4; TRBD1 is a possible D gene (5 bases). Germline V gene lookup returns CDR1 MDHEN and CDR2 SYDVKM. The length of the CDR3 is 13 residues. Trimming cost V 8 bases and J 4 bases, with 12 bases left between them. CDR3 sequence reads: CASSPAGKNIQYF. In DNA form, the CDR3 reads TGTGCCAGCTCTCCGGCAGGGAAAAACATTCAGTACTTC.

The V and J genes are TRBV18 and TRBJ1-6, with D perhaps TRBD1 (6 bases). Deletions cut 4 bases from V and 9 bases from J, with 13 bases between. The CDR3 runs 14 residues. The germline CDR1 and CDR2 sequences are KGHSH and LQKENI. The CDR3 nucleotides read TGTGCCAGCTCACTTCAGGGGAACGGTTCACCCCTCCACTTT. It codes for CASSLQGNGSPLHF.

The genes are TRBV4-1 and TRBJ2-3; D is uncertain. The V gene's germline CDR1 is MGHRA and CDR2 YSYEKL. The CDR3 is 12 amino acids. V was shortened by 4 bases and J by 6 bases, with 8 bases between the two germline ends. This CDR3 reads CASSRPRDTQYF. The CDR3 DNA sequence: TGCGCCAGCAGCCGTCCGAGGGATACGCAGTATTTT.

The genes are TRBV7-9 and TRBJ2-2, with TRBD2 matching 11 bases. The V gene end was trimmed by 5 bases and the J gene end by 8 bases; junction bases not matched to a gene: 4. Per the germline V gene, CDR1 is SEHNR and CDR2 is FQNEAQ (reference sequence). The CDR3 spans 14 residues. CDR3 DNA sequence: TGTGCCAGCAGCGCCAGGACTAGCGGGGGGGAGCTGTTTTTT. This translates into CASSARTSGGELFF.

This chain connects TRBV3-1 (or the pseudogene TRBV3-2) to TRBJ2-1, with TRBD1 matching 8 bases. The CDR3 totals 17 residues. Germline values: CDR1 LGHDT, CDR2 YNNKEL (reference sequence). V trimming: 2 bases; J trimming: 5 bases; junction bases outside the gene matches: 11. In DNA, the CDR3 is TGTGCCAGCAGCCAATTCGGAAAAGGGACAGGCCACAATGAGCAGTTCTTC. It is translated as CASSQFGKGTGHNEQFF.

The gene calls are TRBV10-3 and TRBJ2-1; 8 nucleotides line up with TRBD2. Germline V lookup: CDR1 ENHRY, CDR2 SYGVKD. The CDR3 has 14 amino acids. V lost 4 bases to trimming and J lost 8 bases; unmatched junction nucleotides: 7. The CDR3 loop is CAISGGLVLDEQFF. The CDR3 region has the DNA TGTGCCATCAGTGGGGGACTAGTCCTCGATGAGCAGTTCTTC.

The rearrangement joins TRBV10-3 to TRBJ2-3; possibly TRBD2 for D (6 bases). Germline assignment: CDR1 ENHRY and CDR2 SYGVKD. The CDR3 is 13 amino acids. Trimming removed 10 bases from V and 7 bases from J, with 18 bases in between. CDR3 bases: TGTGCCACCCGCCCCCCGGGGGTGTATACGCAGTATTTT. Translated, it gives CATRPPGVYTQYF.

The chain has TRBV7-2 and TRBJ2-3; tentative D call: TRBD2 (5 bases). Germline V lookup: CDR1 SGHTA, CDR2 FQGNSA. This CDR3 has 17 amino acids. Trimming shortened V by 2 bases and J by 0 bases, and 15 bases separated the two germline ends. DNA of the CDR3: TGTGCCAGCAGCTTATGGGGAGCCGGAACCAGCACAGATACGCAGTATTTT. Amino acid sequence: CASSLWGAGTSTDTQYF.

CDR3 nucleotides: TGTGCCAGCAGTTTAAGAGCCCCGGGACACAGCAATCAGCCCCAGCATTTT. It specifies CASSLRAPGHSNQPQHF. The chain combines TRBV28 with TRBJ1-5, with D perhaps matching TRBD1 (6 bases). The V end lost 2 bases, the J end lost 1 base, and 15 bases lay between the germline ends. The germline V gene encodes CDR1 MDHEN and CDR2 SYDVKM. CDR3 length: 17 amino acids.

The CDR3 sequence: CASSSGVGQYYYEQYF. The CDR3 DNA follows: TGTGCCAGCAGTTCGGGTGTGGGACAGTATTACTACGAGCAGTACTTC. The chain links TRBV6-6 to TRBJ2-7; TRBD1 agrees at 7 bases. Germline values: CDR1 MNHNY, CDR2 SVGAGI (reference sequence). The trim removed 4 bases at V and 3 bases at J, leaving 12 bases unmatched. The CDR3 runs to 16 residues.

The rearrangement links TRBV27 to TRBJ2-2; 12 bases fit TRBD2. The CDR3 totals 17 residues. The junction had 9 bases not matched to a gene; V was cut back by 5 bases and J by 5 bases. Germline loops: CDR1 MNHEY, CDR2 SMNVEV (reference sequence). CDR3 sequence reads: CASSRDGLAGSTGELFF. Here the CDR3 DNA reads TGTGCCAGCAGTCGAGATGGACTAGCGGGATCTACCGGGGAGCTGTTTTTT.

The chain recombines TRBV11-3 with TRBJ2-2, with D uncertain. Germline V gives CDR1 SGHNT, CDR2 YENEEA. Deletions cut 1 base from V and 7 bases from J, with 7 bases between. This CDR3 is 13 amino acids long. The CDR3 spells CASSLGRVGELFF. The CDR3 nucleotides are TGTGCCAGCAGCTTAGGGAGAGTCGGGGAGCTGTTTTTT.

This clone was observed a handful of times. The chain employs TRBV5-1 and TRBJ1-6, with 7 bases matching TRBD1. Germline V gene sequence: CDR1 SGHRS, CDR2 YFSETQ. Unmatched junction bases numbered 12, after V lost 5 bases and J lost 13 bases. The CDR3 extends over 14 amino acids. As DNA, the CDR3 is TGCGCCAGCAGGTCCGCCGGGACAGACGACCCCCTCCACTTT. It codes for CASRSAGTDDPLHF.

In its sample, this clone was seen a few times. V and J are TRBV7-6 and TRBJ2-2, with a possible D match to TRBD1 (6 bases). The CDR3 is 16 residues long. Germline V CDR1 and CDR2: SGHVS, FNYEAQ. Trimming left V 5 bases short and J 3 bases short, with 16 bases between. The CDR3 coding sequence is TGTGCCAGCAGCCCAGGGGAAAGCTACTACACCGGGGAGCTGTTTTTT. This gives the protein CASSPGESYYTGELFF.

V and J are TRBV9 and TRBJ2-3; 9 nucleotides align to TRBD2. There are 16 residues in the CDR3. Germline CDR1 reads SGDLS; CDR2 reads YYNGEE. Germline trimming cut 5 bases from V and 2 bases from J; bases unmatched to any gene: 9. CDR3 region: CASSVSGSFVTDTQYF. The CDR3 nucleotides are TGTGCCAGCAGTGTTAGCGGGAGTTTCGTCACAGATACGCAGTATTTT. Supplemented by reference TRBV9 and TRBJ2-3, the full variable domain reads DSGVTQTPKHLITATGQRVTLRCSPRSGDLSVYWYQQSLDQGLQFLIQYYNGEERAKGNILERFSAQQFPDLHSELNLSSLELGDSALYFCASSVSGSFVTDTQYFGPGTRLTVL.

The chain couples TRBV19 to TRBJ2-7, with 15 nucleotides matching TRBD2. The J segment lost 5 bases and the V segment lost 2 bases, leaving 10 bases of the junction unmatched. The germline CDR1 and CDR2 sequences are LNHDA and SQIVND (reference sequence). CDR3 length: 18 amino acids. Here the CDR3 reads CASSISPGLAGGGHEQYF. CDR3 coding DNA: TGTGCCAGTAGTATATCACCGGGACTAGCGGGAGGCGGACACGAGCAGTACTTC.

This chain joins TRBV7-3 and TRBJ1-6; 10 bases align to TRBD1. From germline, CDR1 is SGHTA and CDR2 FQGTGA. The trim removed 5 bases at V and 5 bases at J, leaving 6 bases unmatched. This CDR3 is 16 amino acids long. CDR3 sequence reads: CASSPRDRGHNSPLHF. In nucleotides, the CDR3 is TGTGCCAGCAGCCCTCGGGACAGGGGTCATAATTCACCCCTCCACTTT. The complete variable domain, with remaining parts taken from reference TRBV7-3 and TRBJ1-6, reads GAGVSQTPSNKVTEKGKYVELRCDPISGHTALYWYRQSLGQGPEFLIYFQGTGAADDSGLPNDRFFAVRPEGSVSTLKIQRTERGDSAVYLCASSPRDRGHNSPLHFGNGTRLTVT.

The chain carries TRBV20-1 and TRBJ1-1, with D possibly matching TRBD1 (5 bases). Trimming left V 3 bases short and J 9 bases short, with 8 bases between. CDR1 is DFQATT, CDR2 SNEGSKA, per germline (reference sequence). The CDR3 consists of 10 residues. CDR3 region: CSARDNQAFF. The CDR3 DNA sequence: TGCAGTGCTAGGGACAATCAAGCTTTCTTT.